This TCR beta chain comes out of a study of blood T cell repertoires in COVID-19. Study-wide context: Acute and convalescent COVID-19 samples came from the United States, Italy and Spain. Nucleic acid was either cDNA or gDNA, and it came from T cells, B-cell-depleted T cells, or PBMCs.

The CDR3 length is 16 residues. Germline V CDR1 and CDR2: SGDLS, YYNGEE. V was shortened by 3 bases and J by 6 bases, with 18 bases between the two germline ends. Source study methods: The assay estimated nucleated cells by amplifying reference gene primers. Using immunoSEQ multiplex PCR, the repertoire was profiled, and TCRdb retains in-frame clones only, with some absent. V, J and clone size are those of that table, while D and trimming were read from the DNA. The data show over 200,000 clones, roughly 90% seen once. The chain couples TRBV9 to TRBJ1-4, with TRBD1 as a possible D gene (5 bases). The sequencing sample was made of peripheral blood. The TCR was taken from a middle-aged woman with acute or convalescent COVID-19. Here the CDR3 reads CASSASWGRPDEKLFF. In nucleotides, the CDR3 is TGTGCCAGCAGCGCCTCTTGGGGGAGGCCCGATGAAAAACTGTTTTTT. Looking up the rest from reference TRBV9 and TRBJ1-4 gives the full variable domain: DSGVTQTPKHLITATGQRVTLRCSPRSGDLSVYWYQQSLDQGLQFLIQYYNGEERAKGNILERFSAQQFPDLHSELNLSSLELGDSALYFCASSASWGRPDEKLFFGSGTQLSVL.